This T cell receptor beta chain derives from a study of radiation and T cells in renal cell carcinoma. Time point here: baseline pretreatment blood. Treatment meaning: 15 Gy SBRT to primary tumor, nephrectomy 4 weeks later. Profiled with immunoSEQ multiplex PCR; TCRdb holds only in-frame clones, not every one. The sample lists 120,000 to 150,000 clones, roughly 83% occurring once. The TCR sequence derives from a woman in her 50s with renal cell carcinoma. Sequenced material: blood, taken from a patient whose treatment included radiotherapy and nephrectomy.

CDR3 nucleotide sequence: TGCGCCAGCAGGAGGGCGGGAGCGGGGAATGAGCAGTTCTTC. Residues: CASRRAGAGNEQFF. V gene TRBV4-3 combines with J gene TRBJ2-1, with TRBD2 matching over 7 bases. V lost 6 bases, J lost 7 bases, and 9 bases stayed unmatched. This CDR3 region has 14 residues. The germline gives CDR1 LGHNA, CDR2 YSLEER.